This TCR beta chain emerged from a study of post-analysis software for immune sequencing data. Study-level information: Included among the disease courses, which were recorded for the cohort, were relapsing-remitting, secondary progressive and progressive-relapsing multiple sclerosis. Points from the study as a whole: The F measure placed samples prepared in the same batch into strongly shared clusters. Compared with controls, patients showed significantly lower normalized Chao1 diversity. Controls had lower frequencies than patients of 4 or 5 TRBV segments, which included TRBV5-6, TRBV5-1 and TRBV20-1.

The CDR3 has 15 amino acids. The V gene's germline CDR1 is SGHVS and CDR2 FQNEAQ. V lost 5 bases to trimming and J lost 5 bases, with 18 bases between them. Points on this clonotype: Its antigen is currently unknown.

Every TCR beta cDNA library bore unique molecular identifiers. The authors obtained 400,000 to 600,000 cDNA molecules from approximately 1 to 10 million T cells. TCRdb fed the PCR reads into MiXCR, producing one record per CDR3 protein. The sample carries hundreds of thousands of distinct CDR3 sequences, roughly 30% recorded once. The sample comprised blood. The chain employs TRBV7-8 and TRBJ2-5; possible D gene TRBD2, 6 bases. The clonotype was recovered from a girl aged 5-17 years with multiple sclerosis. CDR3 sequence: CASSPGDGTRETQYF. The CDR3 region has the DNA TGTGCCAGCAGCCCCGGGGATGGGACTCGGGAGACCCAGTACTTC.